This T cell receptor beta chain was identified during a study of T-cell reconstitution after alpha-beta-depleted transplantation in children. About this clonotype: What it binds is unknown.

CDR1 is SGHRS and CDR2 is YFSETQ in the germline V gene. The CDR3 is 16 amino acids. V lost 0 bases, J lost 0 bases, and 11 bases lay in between. Unique molecular identifiers tagged the TCRbeta library. MiXCR, applied by TCRdb to the PCR reads, yields one record per CDR3 protein. The sample has fewer than 150,000 distinct CDR3 sequences; more than 9.5% are singletons. Study findings and constraints: Surviving recipient T cells and intrathymic progenitors accounted for some patients' high TCRbeta diversity at day 60. Diversity and T-cell counts at one year after transplant derived mostly from new T cells. Two months or so post-transplant, alpha-beta T cells reportedly derived from several hundred expanded graft clones.

The TCR comes from a girl less than two years old who had a stem cell transplant for combined immunodeficiency, so the T cells may come from the graft donor. The specimen comprised PBMCs, mostly from graft donor cells, sampled 180 days after TCRalphabeta/CD19-depleted stem cell transplant. The chain has TRBV5-1 and TRBJ2-3, with D possibly matching TRBD1 (6 bases). The CDR3 DNA is TGCGCCAGCAGCTTGGACGGCAGGGGCAGCACAGATACGCAGTATTTT. Translation gives CASSLDGRGSTDTQYF. The full variable domain, in which reference TRBV5-1 and TRBJ2-3 provide the parts outside the CDR3, is KAGVTQTPRYLIKTRGQQVTLSCSPISGHRSVSWYQQTPGQGLQFLFEYFSETQRNKGNFPGRFSGRQFSNSRSEMNVSTLELGDSALYLCASSLDGRGSTDTQYFGPGTRLTVL.